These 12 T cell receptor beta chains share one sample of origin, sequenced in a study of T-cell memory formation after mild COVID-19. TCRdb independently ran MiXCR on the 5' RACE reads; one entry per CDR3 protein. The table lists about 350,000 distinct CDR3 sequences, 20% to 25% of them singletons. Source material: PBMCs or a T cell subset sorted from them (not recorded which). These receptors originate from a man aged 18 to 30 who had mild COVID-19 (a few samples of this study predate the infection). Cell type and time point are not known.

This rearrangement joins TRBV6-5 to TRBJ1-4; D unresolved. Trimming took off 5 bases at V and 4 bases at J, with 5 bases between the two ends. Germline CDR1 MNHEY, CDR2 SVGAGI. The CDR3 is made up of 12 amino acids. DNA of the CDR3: TGTGCCAGCAGTGCCTTTAATGAAAAACTGTTTTTT. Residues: CASSAFNEKLFF.

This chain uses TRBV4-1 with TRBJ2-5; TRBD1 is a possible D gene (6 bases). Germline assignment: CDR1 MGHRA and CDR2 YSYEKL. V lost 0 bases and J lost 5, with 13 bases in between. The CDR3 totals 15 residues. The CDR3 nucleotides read TGCGCCAGCAGCCAAGATTTGGGGGCTTGGGAGACCCAGTACTTC. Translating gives CASSQDLGAWETQYF.

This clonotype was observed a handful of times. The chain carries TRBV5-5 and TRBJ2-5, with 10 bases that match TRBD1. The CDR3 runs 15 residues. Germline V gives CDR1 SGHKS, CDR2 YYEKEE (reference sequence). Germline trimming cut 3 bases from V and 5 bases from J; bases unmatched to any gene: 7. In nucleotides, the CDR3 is TGTGCCAGCAGCTCGCCGGACAGGGGGGTGGAGACCCAGTACTTC. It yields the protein CASSSPDRGVETQYF.

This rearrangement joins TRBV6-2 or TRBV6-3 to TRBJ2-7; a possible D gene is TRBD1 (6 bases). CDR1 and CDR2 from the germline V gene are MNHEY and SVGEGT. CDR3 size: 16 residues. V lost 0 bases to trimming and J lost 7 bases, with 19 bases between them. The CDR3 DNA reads TGTGCCAGCAGTTACTCCAGGGCAGGGGTAACGCGGGAGCAGTACTTC. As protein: CASSYSRAGVTREQYF.

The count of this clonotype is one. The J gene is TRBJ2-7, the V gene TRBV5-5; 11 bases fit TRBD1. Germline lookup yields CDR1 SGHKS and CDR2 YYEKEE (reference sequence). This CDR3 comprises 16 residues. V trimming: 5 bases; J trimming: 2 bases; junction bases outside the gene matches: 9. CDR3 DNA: TGTGCCAGCAGTTGGCGGGGACAGGGGGTAACCTACGAGCAGTACTTC. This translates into CASSWRGQGVTYEQYF. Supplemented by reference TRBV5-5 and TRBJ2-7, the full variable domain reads DAGVTQSPTHLIKTRGQQVTLRCSPISGHKSVSWYQQVLGQGPQFIFQYYEKEERGRGNFPDRFSARQFPNYSSELNVNALLLGDSALYLCASSWRGQGVTYEQYFGPGTRLTVT.

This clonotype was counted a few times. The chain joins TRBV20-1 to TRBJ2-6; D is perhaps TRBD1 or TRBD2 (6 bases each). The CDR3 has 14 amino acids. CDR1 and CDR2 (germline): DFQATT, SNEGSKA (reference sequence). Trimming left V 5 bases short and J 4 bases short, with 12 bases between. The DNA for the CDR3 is TGCAGTGCTTCCGGAGGGACAGGGGCCAACGTCCTGACTTTC. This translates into CSASGGTGANVLTF.

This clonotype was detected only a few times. CDR3: CASSGLAGGEQYV. The CDR3 nucleotides read TGTGCCAGCAGTGGACTAGCGGGGGGCGAGCAGTACGTC. The chain joins TRBV6-1 to TRBJ2-7, with 13 bases lining up with TRBD2. Germline CDR1 and CDR2: MNHNS and SASEGT. The CDR3 has 13 amino acids. V lost 4 bases to trimming and J lost 6 bases; unmatched junction nucleotides: 0.

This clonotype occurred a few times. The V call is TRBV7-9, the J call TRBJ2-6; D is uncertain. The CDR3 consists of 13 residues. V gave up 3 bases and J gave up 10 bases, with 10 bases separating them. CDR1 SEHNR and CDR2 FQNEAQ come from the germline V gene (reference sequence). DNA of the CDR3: TGTGCCAGCAGCTTTTTAACCGGGAACGTCCTGACTTTC. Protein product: CASSFLTGNVLTF.

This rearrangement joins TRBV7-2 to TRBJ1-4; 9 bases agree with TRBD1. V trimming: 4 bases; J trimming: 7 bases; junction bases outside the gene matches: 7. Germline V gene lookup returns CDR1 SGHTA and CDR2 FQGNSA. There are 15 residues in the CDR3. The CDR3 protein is CASSSNRGLGEKLFF. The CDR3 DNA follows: TGTGCCAGCAGCTCTAACAGGGGGCTGGGTGAAAAACTGTTTTTT.

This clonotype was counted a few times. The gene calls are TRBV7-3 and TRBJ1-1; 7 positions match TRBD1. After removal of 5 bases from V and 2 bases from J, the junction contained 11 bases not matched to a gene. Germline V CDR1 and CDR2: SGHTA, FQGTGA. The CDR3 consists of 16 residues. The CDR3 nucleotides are TGTGCCAGCAGCCTCACCTCAGGGGGTACAAACACTGAAGCTTTCTTT. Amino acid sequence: CASSLTSGGTNTEAFF.

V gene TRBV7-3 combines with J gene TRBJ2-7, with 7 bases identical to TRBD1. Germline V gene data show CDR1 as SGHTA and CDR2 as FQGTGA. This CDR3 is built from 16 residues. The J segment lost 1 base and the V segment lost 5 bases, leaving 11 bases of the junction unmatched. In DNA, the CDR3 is TGTGCCAGCAGCCGAAACCACGGACAGGCGTCCTACGAGCAGTACGTC. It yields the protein CASSRNHGQASYEQYV.

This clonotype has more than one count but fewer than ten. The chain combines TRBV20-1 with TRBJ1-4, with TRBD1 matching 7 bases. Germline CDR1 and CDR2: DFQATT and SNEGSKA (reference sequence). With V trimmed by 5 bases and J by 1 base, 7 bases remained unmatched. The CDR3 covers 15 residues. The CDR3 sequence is CSAGGQGVTNEKLFF. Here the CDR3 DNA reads TGCAGTGCTGGGGGGCAGGGGGTAACTAATGAAAAACTGTTTTTT.